This T cell receptor beta chain stems from a study of shared clonotypes between healthy human individuals. This clone was seen just once. The antigen is not known. The CDR3 consists of 18 residues. Trimming shortened V by 1 base and J by 2 bases, and 21 bases separated the two germline ends. Germline values: CDR1 LGHNA, CDR2 YSLEER. Terminally differentiated effector memory CD45RA+ cells were excluded by CCR7 positive selection of CD45RO-negative cells. Profiling relied on immunoSEQ multiplex PCR, and the TCRdb table lists in-frame clones only, not all of them. The sample consists of 1.5 million to 2.5 million clones, about 95% of them appearing once. Study findings and constraints: The study found lower generation probabilities in non-shared clonotypes than in those shared by all four donors.

The chain employs TRBV4-3 and TRBJ2-7, with D perhaps TRBD2 (5 bases). The sequence came from a man between 18 and 29 years old in good health. The source material was naive CD8+ T cells sorted from blood. CDR3 DNA: TGCGCCAGCAGCCAAGCCAAGGGCCCACTAGAAGGGCCCTACGAGCAGTACTTC. Its protein product is CASSQAKGPLEGPYEQYF.